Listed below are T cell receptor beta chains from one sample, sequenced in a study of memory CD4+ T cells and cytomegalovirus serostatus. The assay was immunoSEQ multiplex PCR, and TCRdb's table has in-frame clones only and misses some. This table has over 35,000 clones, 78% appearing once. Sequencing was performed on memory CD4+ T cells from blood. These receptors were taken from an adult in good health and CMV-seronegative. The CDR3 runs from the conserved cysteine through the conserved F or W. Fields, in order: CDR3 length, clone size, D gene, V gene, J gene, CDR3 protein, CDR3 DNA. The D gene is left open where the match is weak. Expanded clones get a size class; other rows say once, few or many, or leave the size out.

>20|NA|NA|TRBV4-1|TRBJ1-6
CASSQARWTGGSAYNSPLHF
TGCGCCAGCAGCCAAGCGCGGTGGACGGGGGGCAGCGCCTATAATTCACCCCTCCACTTT
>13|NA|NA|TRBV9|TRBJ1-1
CASSVEVRTEAFF
TGTGCCAGCAGCGTAGAGGTACGAACTGAAGCTTTCTTT
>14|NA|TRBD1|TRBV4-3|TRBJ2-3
CASSPGTGADTQYF
TGCGCCAGCAGCCCCGGGACAGGGGCCGATACGCAGTATTTT
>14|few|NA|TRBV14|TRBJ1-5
CASSQSSANQPQHF
TGTGCCAGCAGCCAATCGTCAGCTAATCAGCCCCAGCATTTT
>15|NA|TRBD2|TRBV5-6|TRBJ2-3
CASSFLSGDTDTQYF
TGTGCCAGCAGCTTTCTGAGCGGGGATACAGATACGCAGTATTTT
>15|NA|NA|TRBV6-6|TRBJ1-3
CASSYPLTSGNTIYF
TGTGCCAGCAGTTACCCTCTAACCTCTGGAAACACCATATACTTT
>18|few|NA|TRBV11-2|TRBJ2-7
CASSPVRRLTGEGYEQYF
TGTGCCAGCAGCCCGGTACGCAGGCTGACAGGGGAGGGTTACGAGCAGTACTTC
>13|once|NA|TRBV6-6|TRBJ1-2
CASGTRGAYGYTF
TGTGCCAGCGGCACGAGGGGGGCTTATGGCTACACCTTC
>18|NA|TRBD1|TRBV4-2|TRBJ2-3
CASSPLGQGDSSTDTQYF
TGTGCCAGCAGCCCATTGGGACAGGGGGATTCTAGCACAGATACGCAGTATTTT
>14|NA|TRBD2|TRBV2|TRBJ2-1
CASRPGGSGVKQFF
TGTGCCAGCAGGCCCGGGGGTAGCGGGGTGAAGCAGTTCTTC
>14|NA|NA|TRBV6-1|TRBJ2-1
CASSEGRVDNEQFF
TGTGCCAGCAGTGAGGGCAGGGTGGACAATGAGCAGTTCTTC
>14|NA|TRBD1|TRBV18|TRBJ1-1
CASSPGQGGTEAFF
TGTGCCAGCTCACCCGGACAGGGTGGAACTGAAGCTTTCTTT
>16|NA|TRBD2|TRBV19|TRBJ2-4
CASRGLAGGSKNIQYF
TGTGCCAGTAGGGGACTAGCGGGGGGGTCCAAAAACATTCAGTACTTC
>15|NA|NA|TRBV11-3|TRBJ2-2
CASSLDSPNTGELFF
TGTGCCAGCAGCCTCGACAGCCCGAACACCGGGGAGCTGTTTTTT
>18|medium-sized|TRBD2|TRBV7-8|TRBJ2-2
CASSFPFLAGLDTGELFF
TGTGCCAGCAGCTTCCCTTTCCTAGCGGGGTTGGACACCGGGGAGCTGTTTTTT
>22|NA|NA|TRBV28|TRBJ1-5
CASRPLSVRGSRDIIGFQPQHF
TGTGCCAGCAGACCCCTATCCGTCCGGGGGTCCCGGGACATTATCGGTTTTCAGCCCCAGCATTTT
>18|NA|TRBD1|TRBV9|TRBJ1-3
CASSGGTGGRLEGNTIYF
TGTGCCAGCAGCGGCGGGACAGGGGGCAGATTGGAAGGAAACACCATATATTTT
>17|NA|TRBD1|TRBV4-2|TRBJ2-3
CASSQMTGGVGTDTQYF
TGTGCCAGCAGCCAGATGACAGGGGGCGTGGGCACAGATACGCAGTATTTT
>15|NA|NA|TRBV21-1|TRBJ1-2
CASSPYAGGLGGYTF
TGTGCCAGCAGCCCATACGCGGGGGGCTTGGGGGGCTACACCTTC
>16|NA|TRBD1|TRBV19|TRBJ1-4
CASSVGGQIRGEKLFF
TGTGCCAGTAGTGTGGGGGGACAGATCCGCGGGGAAAAACTGTTTTTT
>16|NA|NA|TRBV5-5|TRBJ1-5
CASSPRTDSYNQPQHF
TGTGCCAGCAGCCCACGTACCGACAGTTACAATCAGCCCCAGCATTTT
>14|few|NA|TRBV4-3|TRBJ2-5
CASSQDTSKETQYF
TGCGCCAGCAGCCAAGATACTAGTAAAGAGACCCAGTACTTC
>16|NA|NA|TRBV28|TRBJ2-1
CASSTRRGLNYNEQFF
TGTGCCAGCAGCACGAGAAGGGGCCTGAATTACAATGAGCAGTTCTTC
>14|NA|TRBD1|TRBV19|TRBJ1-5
CASSTGQGNQPQHF
TGTGCCAGTAGCACGGGACAGGGTAATCAGCCCCAGCATTTT
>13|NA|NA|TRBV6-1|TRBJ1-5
CASTHSGNQPQHF
TGTGCCAGCACCCACAGTGGAAATCAGCCCCAGCATTTT
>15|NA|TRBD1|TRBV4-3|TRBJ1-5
CASSQDGGGRQPQHF
TGCGCCAGCAGCCAAGATGGAGGGGGCCGGCAGCCCCAGCATTTT
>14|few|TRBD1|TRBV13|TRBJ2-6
CATRQGGGANVLTF
TGTGCCACCAGACAGGGCGGTGGGGCCAACGTCCTGACTTTC
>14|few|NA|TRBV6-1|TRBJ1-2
CASSRTESNYGYTF
TGTGCCAGCAGTCGGACAGAATCAAACTATGGCTACACCTTC
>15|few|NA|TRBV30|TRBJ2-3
CAWRGWRGGADTQYF
TGTGCCTGGAGAGGATGGCGGGGCGGGGCAGATACGCAGTATTTT
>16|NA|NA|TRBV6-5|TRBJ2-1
CASSYIWGDLGHEQFF
TGTGCCAGCAGCTACATTTGGGGCGACCTTGGGCATGAGCAGTTCTTC
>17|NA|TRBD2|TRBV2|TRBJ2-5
CASSGGRLAGPQETQYF
TGTGCCAGCAGTGGGGGGAGACTAGCGGGGCCCCAAGAGACCCAGTACTTC
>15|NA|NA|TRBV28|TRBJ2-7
CASRPLIARSYEQYF
TGTGCCAGCAGACCCCTCATAGCCCGCTCCTACGAGCAGTACTTC
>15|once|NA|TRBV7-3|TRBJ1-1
CASSLGGAKNTEAFF
TGTGCCAGCAGCCTCGGAGGGGCGAAGAACACTGAAGCTTTCTTT
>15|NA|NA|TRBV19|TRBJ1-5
CASRLASADNQPQHF
TGTGCCAGTAGACTGGCCTCGGCGGACAATCAGCCCCAGCATTTT
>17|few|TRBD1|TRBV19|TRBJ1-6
CASSMGQGSSYNSPLHF
TGTGCCAGTAGTATGGGACAGGGAAGCTCCTATAATTCACCCCTCCACTTT
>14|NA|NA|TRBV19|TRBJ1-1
CASSIETQNTEAFF
TGTGCCAGTAGTATAGAGACGCAGAACACTGAAGCTTTCTTT
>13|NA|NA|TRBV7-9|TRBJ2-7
CASSFNRGYEQYF
TGTGCCAGCAGCTTTAATCGGGGCTACGAGCAGTACTTC
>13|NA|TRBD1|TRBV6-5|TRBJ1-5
CASSLDRGQPQHF
TGTGCCAGCAGCCTCGACAGGGGACAGCCCCAGCATTTT
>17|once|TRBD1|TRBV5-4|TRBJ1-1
CASSLVGQGWKNTEAFF
TGTGCCAGCAGCTTGGTAGGACAGGGGTGGAAGAACACTGAAGCTTTCTTT
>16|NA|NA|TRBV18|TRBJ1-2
CASSHKSGVEDYGYTF
TGTGCCAGCTCACATAAGTCTGGAGTAGAGGACTATGGCTACACCTTC
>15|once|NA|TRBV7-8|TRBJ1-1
CASSPRRRLNTEAFF
TGTGCCAGCAGCCCGCGGAGGCGGTTGAACACTGAAGCTTTCTTT
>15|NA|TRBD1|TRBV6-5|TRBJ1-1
CASSGTGRMNTEAFF
TGTGCCAGCAGTGGGACAGGCAGAATGAACACTGAAGCTTTCTTT
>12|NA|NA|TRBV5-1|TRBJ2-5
CASSLSQETQYF
TGCGCCAGCAGCTTGTCCCAAGAGACCCAGTACTTC
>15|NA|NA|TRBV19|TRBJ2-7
CASSFRHGSSYEQYF
TGTGCCAGTAGTTTCCGACACGGGAGCTCCTACGAGCAGTACTTC
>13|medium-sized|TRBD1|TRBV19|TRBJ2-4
CASSAGQGGIQYF
TGTGCCAGTAGTGCGGGACAGGGCGGCATTCAGTACTTC
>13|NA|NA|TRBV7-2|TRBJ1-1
CASSLGTGRGAFF
TGTGCCAGCAGCTTAGGGACCGGGCGGGGAGCTTTCTTT
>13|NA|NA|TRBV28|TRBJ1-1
CASSFGRFTEAFF
TGTGCCAGCAGTTTCGGCCGTTTCACTGAAGCTTTCTTT
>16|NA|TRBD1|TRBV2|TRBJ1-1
CASSGGTGGSVTEAFF
TGTGCCAGCAGTGGGGGGACAGGGGGTTCCGTCACTGAAGCTTTCTTT
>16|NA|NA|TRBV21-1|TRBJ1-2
CASSNRVLGFGYGYTF
TGTGCCAGCAGCAACCGCGTACTTGGCTTCGGGTATGGCTACACCTTC
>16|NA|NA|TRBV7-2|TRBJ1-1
CASSLDAGTEDTEAFF
TGTGCCAGCAGCTTAGACGCCGGGACGGAGGATACTGAAGCTTTCTTT
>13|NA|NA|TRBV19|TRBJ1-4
CASSIFDGEKLFF
TGTGCCAGTAGTATTTTCGACGGTGAAAAACTGTTTTTT
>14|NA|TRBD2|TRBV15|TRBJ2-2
CAAGPGGNTGELFF
TGTGCCGCCGGTCCGGGGGGGAACACCGGGGAGCTGTTTTTT
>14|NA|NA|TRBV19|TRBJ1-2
CASRRRTADYGYTF
TGTGCCAGTAGGCGTCGGACAGCCGACTATGGCTACACCTTC
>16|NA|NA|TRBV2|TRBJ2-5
CASSELGLGYQETQYF
TGTGCCAGCAGTGAGTTGGGTTTGGGGTACCAAGAGACCCAGTACTTC
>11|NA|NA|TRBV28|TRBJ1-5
CASTPGGPQHF
TGTGCCAGCACCCCCGGGGGACCCCAGCATTTT
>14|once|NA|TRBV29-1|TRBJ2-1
CSVRDTSFLGEQFF
TGCAGCGTTCGGGACACGTCGTTCCTTGGGGAGCAGTTCTTC
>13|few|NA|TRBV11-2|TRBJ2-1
CASSLVNGIEQFF
TGTGCCAGCAGCTTAGTAAACGGGATCGAGCAGTTCTTC
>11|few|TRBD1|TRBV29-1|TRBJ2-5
CSFQTGETQYF
TGCAGCTTCCAGACAGGGGAGACCCAGTACTTC
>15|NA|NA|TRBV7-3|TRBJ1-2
CASSSGAGTSAGYTF
TGTGCCAGCAGCTCAGGAGCCGGGACATCCGCTGGCTACACCTTC